The clone carrying this TCR beta chain was seen a few times. What it binds is not known. The germline gives CDR1 SNHLY, CDR2 FYNNEI. The CDR3 covers 15 residues. Trimming at V came to 5 bases and at J to 7 bases, leaving 13 bases not matched to a gene. 60 Vbeta and 13 Jbeta primers were used in PCR. Profiled with immunoSEQ multiplex PCR; TCRdb holds only in-frame clones, not every one. The sample lists 130,000 or so clones, approximately 84% seen once, with around 1.9% in the top ten. This sample stems from a study of cytomegalovirus exposure and HLA in healthy donors. Study conclusions and caveats: A later analysis linked some 18,000 TCR beta sequences to HLA alleles at 0.05 false discovery rate. Being productive about 87% or about 30% of the time was typical of most TCR beta V segments in an earlier analysis. Sequencing likely produced, as an artifact, a cluster of highly shared sequence variants. Later on, a genetic analysis was performed. It linked a missense variant in DCLRE1C with V- and J-gene trimming of TCR beta.

Sequences were obtained from PBMCs. V is TRBV2 and J is TRBJ2-7; 8 bases match TRBD1. This sequence originates from a woman between 40 and 50 years old in good health and CMV-seronegative. The CDR3 DNA sequence: TGTGCCAGCAGTCCCGGAGGACAGGGAGTAAGGGAGCAGTACTTC. Protein product: CASSPGGQGVREQYF.